The 22 T cell receptor beta chains below all came from one sample that was sequenced in a study of T-cell reconstitution after alpha-beta-depleted transplantation in children. Unique molecular identifiers were used in preparing the TCRbeta library. Using its own MiXCR run on the PCR reads, TCRdb lists one record per CDR3 protein. Of 700,000 or so distinct CDR3 sequences listed, under 15% were seen once; the top ten hold 0.79%. Specimen: PBMCs, collected before TCRalphabeta/CD19-depleted stem cell transplant. All receptors derive from a girl aged 2 to 10 with congenital amegakaryocytic thrombocytopenia, due to receive a stem cell transplant.

This clonotype was observed many times. The gene calls are TRBV20-1 and TRBJ2-4, with unresolved D. The CDR3 has 14 amino acids. The germline V gene has CDR1 DFQATT and CDR2 SNEGSKA (reference sequence). The CDR3 sequence is CSFSSRLGKNIQYF. CDR3 bases: TGCAGCTTCAGCAGTCGTCTTGGCAAAAACATTCAGTACTTC.

This clonotype was counted a few times. The rearrangement uses TRBV4-2 and TRBJ2-3; D possibly corresponds to TRBD2 (7 bases). V lost 2 bases, J lost 6 bases, and 18 bases lay in between. Germline CDR1 LGHNA, CDR2 YNFKEQ. This CDR3 has 16 amino acids. CDR3 bases: TGTGCCAGCAGCCAACGGGGGGCTAGGGTGATCGATACGCAGTATTTT. It translates to CASSQRGARVIDTQYF.

The rearrangement uses TRBV30 and TRBJ1-6; a weak D match, TRBD1 (6 bases). Germline values: CDR1 GTSNPN, CDR2 SVGIG (reference sequence). The V gene lost 8 bases and the J gene lost 3 bases, with 14 bases spanning the gap. The CDR3 sequence is 14 residues long. The CDR3 here is CATDTGSYNSPLHF. CDR3 in DNA: TGTGCCACGGACACAGGGAGCTATAATTCACCCCTCCACTTT.

This clonotype has ten or more counts. V is TRBV7-9 and J is TRBJ1-1, with TRBD1 matching 7 bases. Losses at the gene ends were 5 bases for V and 0 bases for J; bases not matched to a gene: 9. The CDR3 has 16 amino acids. The germline V gene encodes CDR1 SEHNR and CDR2 FQNEAQ (reference sequence). The chain's CDR3 is CASSPPRQGLNTEAFF. The CDR3, as DNA: TGTGCCAGCAGCCCCCCTAGACAGGGACTGAACACTGAAGCTTTCTTT.

This clonotype was counted a few times. The chain employs TRBV7-6 and TRBJ2-7, with TRBD2 matching over 10 bases. Germline loops: CDR1 SGHVS, CDR2 FNYEAQ. This CDR3 has 16 residues. With 5 bases clipped from V and 4 bases from J, the junction kept 11 bases outside the gene matches. CDR3 DNA sequence: TGTGCCAGCAGCGCAACTAGCGGGGAGGCTATGTACGAGCAGTACTTC. It translates to CASSATSGEAMYEQYF.

The sample holds many counts of this clonotype. The rearrangement links TRBV5-1 to TRBJ1-1, with a weak D call TRBD1 (6 bases). V gave up 4 bases and J gave up 4 bases, with 14 bases separating them. The CDR3 extends over 14 amino acids. Germline V lookup: CDR1 SGHRS, CDR2 YFSETQ. The CDR3 nucleotides are TGCGCCAGCAGCCGCCCGGGACAAGTCACTGAAGCTTTCTTT. This translates into CASSRPGQVTEAFF.

This clonotype has a count of ten or more. The chain joins TRBV12-3 or TRBV12-4 to TRBJ2-1; no clear D gene. V shed 5 bases and J shed 3 bases, with 8 bases lying between them. The CDR3 length is 13 residues. CDR3 region: CASSAYLYNEQFF. The CDR3 coding sequence is TGTGCCAGCAGTGCTTACCTCTACAATGAGCAGTTCTTC.

This clonotype was seen at least ten times. The chain joins TRBV5-1 to TRBJ2-1; 7 bases are a match to TRBD2. V was pared by 4 bases and J by 5 bases, with 9 bases of the junction left unmatched. Germline V gene sequence: CDR1 SGHRS, CDR2 YFSETQ. The CDR3 has 15 amino acids. As DNA, the CDR3 is TGCGCCAGCAGCCTGGTGGAGCTAGCGGACAATGAGCAGTTCTTC. The encoded protein is CASSLVELADNEQFF.

This clonotype was counted ten times or more. The rearrangement joins TRBV5-1 to TRBJ1-2; no definite D call. Germline CDR1 is SGHRS and CDR2 is YFSETQ. This CDR3 spans 18 amino acids. V was clipped by 1 base and J by 8 bases, with 27 bases between them. CDR3 coding DNA: TGCGCCAGCAGCTTGACATCGCCGACCATAAGTGGAGGGTACGGCTACACCTTC. Its translation: CASSLTSPTISGGYGYTF.

This clonotype was seen repeatedly, ten times or more. This sequence joins TRBV29-1 and TRBJ1-1; D possibly corresponds to TRBD1 (5 bases). Trimming removed 1 base at V and 6 bases at J, with 6 bases between. The germline V gene has CDR1 SQVTM and CDR2 ANQGSEA. This CDR3 region has 11 residues. The CDR3 sequence: CSVEAGSEAFF. The CDR3 DNA sequence: TGCAGCGTTGAAGCAGGGTCTGAAGCTTTCTTT.

This clonotype was recorded many times. V gene TRBV20-1 combines with J gene TRBJ2-1; 7 bases fit TRBD2. The CDR3 is 16 amino acids. Germline CDR1 and CDR2: DFQATT and SNEGSKA (reference sequence). Trimming took 3 bases from V and 0 from J; bases not matched to a gene: 8. CDR3 sequence: CSASHWAGASYNEQFF. The CDR3 DNA reads as TGCAGTGCTAGTCATTGGGCGGGAGCCTCCTACAATGAGCAGTTCTTC.

This clonotype was counted at least ten times. This rearrangement joins TRBV12-3 or TRBV12-4 to TRBJ2-7; D not resolved. Between the trimmed V and J ends, which lost 1 base and 6 bases, there was a span of 4 bases. This CDR3 comprises 11 residues. The CDR3 loop is CASSLDTEQYF. In nucleotides, the CDR3 is TGTGCCAGCAGTTTAGACACCGAGCAGTACTTC.

This clonotype showed up many times. V is TRBV28 and J is TRBJ1-3; D is unclear. The CDR3 extends over 13 amino acids. Germline V gene sequence: CDR1 MDHEN, CDR2 SYDVKM. Trimming took off 6 bases at V and 2 bases at J, with 8 bases between the two ends. The CDR3 protein is CASRQTPGNTIYF. CDR3 in DNA: TGTGCCAGCAGGCAGACACCTGGAAACACCATATATTTT.

This clonotype has a count of ten or more. The V gene is TRBV5-4, the J gene TRBJ2-3, with 7 bases fitting TRBD2. J was trimmed by 11 bases and V by 4 bases; bases with no gene match: 10. This CDR3 region has 13 residues. CDR1 is SGHNT, CDR2 YYREEE, per germline (reference sequence). CDR3 in DNA: TGTGCCAGCAGCCTCAATCTAGCGGTTTTGCAGTATTTT. This sequence encodes CASSLNLAVLQYF.

The chain combines TRBV28 with TRBJ2-5; a weak D match, TRBD2 (5 bases). The V end lost 4 bases, the J end lost 2 bases, and 14 bases lay between the germline ends. Germline assignment: CDR1 MDHEN and CDR2 SYDVKM. CDR3 length equals 15 residues. CDR3 bases: TGTGCCAGCAGTTCCCCGTCTAGCCGGCAAGAGACCCAGTACTTC. Translation: CASSSPSSRQETQYF. Filled out from reference TRBV28 and TRBJ2-5, the complete variable domain reads DVKVTQSSRYLVKRTGEKVFLECVQDMDHENMFWYRQDPGLGLRLIYFSYDVKMKEKGDIPEGYSVSREKKERFSLILESASTNQTSMYLCASSSPSSRQETQYFGPGTRLLVL.

V usage is TRBV7-9 and J usage is TRBJ2-5, with D hard to call. The length of the CDR3 is 15 residues. V shed 5 bases and J shed 1 base, with 14 bases lying between them. Looked up from germline, CDR1 is SEHNR and CDR2 is FQNEAQ (reference sequence). This chain's CDR3 is CASSPSGSFQETQYF. For the CDR3, the DNA is TGTGCCAGCAGCCCGAGTGGGTCCTTCCAAGAGACCCAGTACTTC.

This clonotype was picked up many times. The junction shows a germline mismatch at one end, possibly a read error. The V call is TRBV5-1, the J call TRBJ2-1, with 7 bases that match TRBD2. CDR1 is SGHRS, CDR2 YFSETQ, per germline. The CDR3 consists of 15 residues. The DNA for the CDR3 is TGTGCCAGCAGCTTAGGCGGGACTACTTACAATGAGCAGTTCTTC. Translating it yields CASSLGGTTYNEQFF.

This clonotype was observed at least ten times. The chain combines TRBV12-3 or TRBV12-4 with TRBJ1-3; D not certain. Trimming took off 2 bases at V and 0 bases at J, with 8 bases between the two ends. This CDR3 region has 15 residues. CDR3 protein: CASSLLGNSGNTIYF. CDR3 DNA sequence: TGTGCCAGCAGTTTATTAGGGAACTCTGGAAACACCATATATTTT.

This clonotype has a handful of counts. The gene calls are TRBV6-1 and TRBJ2-7, with 7 bases aligning to TRBD1. There are 14 residues in the CDR3. V lost 8 bases, J lost 4 bases, and 11 bases stayed unmatched. The V gene's germline CDR1 is MNHNS and CDR2 SASEGT. The CDR3 sequence is CASAEPGGTYEQYF. DNA for the CDR3: TGTGCCAGCGCCGAACCAGGGGGAACGTACGAGCAGTACTTC.

This clonotype was counted at least ten times. The chain uses TRBV4-1 and TRBJ2-7, with unresolved D. V shed 1 base and J shed 3 bases, with 13 bases lying between them. The length of the CDR3 is 15 residues. CDR1 MGHRA and CDR2 YSYEKL come from the germline V gene. CDR3 residues: CASSQGRFAYYEQYF. CDR3 sequence (DNA): TGCGCCAGCAGCCAAGGCCGGTTTGCCTACTACGAGCAGTACTTC.

This chain uses TRBV5-6 with TRBJ2-5; D gene uncertain. Trimming removed 4 bases from V and 5 bases from J, with 12 bases in between. This CDR3 is 13 amino acids long. From germline, CDR1 is SGHDT and CDR2 YYEEEE. CDR3 amino acids: CASSNSPSETQYF. The CDR3 region has the DNA TGTGCCAGCAGCAACTCGCCCTCCGAGACCCAGTACTTC.

The V gene is TRBV20-1, the J gene TRBJ2-5; D gene uncertain. The CDR3 is made up of 13 amino acids. V lost 3 bases to trimming and J lost 5 bases, with 13 bases between them. The germline gives CDR1 DFQATT, CDR2 SNEGSKA (reference sequence). This CDR3 is CSASPSDLETQYF. CDR3 DNA sequence: TGCAGTGCTAGCCCCAGCGATTTGGAGACCCAGTACTTC.